Each of the 27 T cell receptor beta chains below was sequenced from the same sample in a study of PD-L1 blockade in urothelial cancer. Time point described: pretreatment peripheral blood. Measured with immunoSEQ multiplex PCR; TCRdb has only the in-frame clones, and not every one. The table has about 95,000 clones, about nine tenths seen once. Source: PBMCs, taken around atezolizumab (anti-PD-L1) treatment. The receptors derive from a man aged 55-75 years with urothelial cancer.

This chain links TRBV27 with TRBJ1-5; 8 bases map to TRBD1. Trimming removed 5 bases from V and 6 bases from J; junction bases left unmatched: 6. CDR1 is MNHEY, CDR2 SMNVEV, per germline (reference sequence). The CDR3 is 14 residues long. The CDR3 region is CASSRTGLSQPQHF. For the CDR3, the DNA is TGTGCCAGCAGTCGGACAGGGTTGAGTCAGCCCCAGCATTTT.

This chain connects TRBV5-4 to TRBJ2-5; 9 positions match TRBD1. The CDR3 totals 14 residues. The germline CDR1 and CDR2 sequences are SGHNT and YYREEE (reference sequence). V was pared by 4 bases and J by 2 bases, with 3 bases of the junction left unmatched. CDR3 sequence (DNA): TGTGCCAGCAGCGCGGGACAGGGACAAGAGACCCAGTACTTC. Its translation: CASSAGQGQETQYF.

This clone was counted once. This rearrangement joins TRBV18 to TRBJ2-1, with 11 bases that match TRBD2. This CDR3 has 15 residues. Germline loops: CDR1 KGHSH, CDR2 LQKENI. J was trimmed by 4 bases and V by 6 bases; bases with no gene match: 5. CDR3 sequence: CASSPTSGGYNEQFF. The CDR3 DNA reads TGTGCCAGCTCCCCCACTAGCGGGGGATACAATGAGCAGTTCTTC.

The chain has TRBV28 and TRBJ2-3; the match to TRBD2 covers 9 bases. This CDR3 comprises 15 residues. After removal of 7 bases from V and 6 bases from J, the junction contained 11 bases not matched to a gene. The germline CDR1 and CDR2 sequences are MDHEN and SYDVKM. This CDR3 is CASNGGGLAGDTQYF. The DNA for the CDR3 is TGTGCCAGCAACGGAGGGGGACTAGCAGGCGATACGCAGTATTTT.

This chain connects TRBV29-1 to TRBJ2-7, with D perhaps TRBD1 (5 bases). The V gene's germline CDR1 is SQVTM and CDR2 ANQGSEA. The ends were cut back, 4 bases at V and 6 bases at J, with 16 bases in the middle. CDR3 length equals 13 residues. The CDR3 reads CSVAGTLQGEQYF. DNA of the CDR3: TGCAGCGTTGCGGGCACTCTTCAGGGCGAGCAGTACTTC.

The CDR3 loop reads CASSFMDTGNTIYF. The CDR3 bases are TGTGCCAGCAGTTTTATGGACACTGGAAACACCATATATTTT. The gene calls are TRBV28 and TRBJ1-3, with TRBD1 as a possible D gene (5 bases). CDR3 length: 14 amino acids. Trimming took 3 bases from V and 2 from J, leaving 8 bases between them. Germline values: CDR1 MDHEN, CDR2 SYDVKM.

The V call is TRBV30, the J call TRBJ1-1; tentative D call: TRBD1 (6 bases). The CDR3 has 12 amino acids. Deletions cut 0 bases from V and 11 bases from J, with 13 bases between. The germline CDR1 and CDR2 sequences are GTSNPN and SVGIG (reference sequence). As DNA, the CDR3 is TGTGCCTGGAGTGTAAGTGGGGGCAGGGCTTTCTTT. Translated: CAWSVSGGRAFF.

The chain carries TRBV7-2 and TRBJ2-2; D is perhaps TRBD1 (6 bases). The CDR3 is 14 amino acids. V dropped 4 bases and J dropped 7 bases, with 13 bases sitting between them. CDR1 and CDR2 from the germline V gene are SGHTA and FQGNSA. The CDR3 spells CASSSNRVNGELFF. DNA of the CDR3: TGTGCCAGCAGCTCCAACAGGGTTAACGGGGAGCTGTTTTTT.

The V gene is TRBV27, the J gene TRBJ2-1; no clear D gene. CDR3 size: 12 residues. V lost 4 bases to trimming and J lost 10 bases, with 11 bases between them. Germline V CDR1 and CDR2: MNHEY, SMNVEV (reference sequence). The DNA for the CDR3 is TGTGCCAGCAGTTCTAGTCCGAGGGAGCAGTTCTTC. It yields the protein CASSSSPREQFF.

The chain is built from TRBV6-6 and TRBJ1-5, with 7 bases lining up with TRBD1. Losses at the gene ends were 2 bases for V and 4 bases for J; bases not matched to a gene: 5. The CDR3 has 15 residues. Per germline, CDR1 MNHNY and CDR2 SVGAGI (reference sequence). As DNA, the CDR3 is TGTGCCAGCAGTTACCTGGGACAGTCAAATCAGCCCCAGCATTTT. This gives the protein CASSYLGQSNQPQHF.

The chain uses TRBV27 and TRBJ1-1; tentatively, D is TRBD1 (6 bases). CDR3 length equals 15 residues. Per germline, CDR1 MNHEY and CDR2 SMNVEV (reference sequence). The V and J ends lost 5 bases and 2 bases respectively, with 15 bases between them. The CDR3 DNA is TGTGCCAGCAGTCATCCAACAGGGCCAAACACTGAAGCTTTCTTT. Translated, it gives CASSHPTGPNTEAFF.

V usage is TRBV5-1 and J usage is TRBJ1-5; 7 bases line up with TRBD1. The junction had 11 bases not matched to a gene; V was cut back by 3 bases and J by 5 bases. The CDR3 covers 16 residues. Germline V gene sequence: CDR1 SGHRS, CDR2 YFSETQ. DNA for the CDR3: TGCGCCAGCAGCTCTGGTCCTGTCAGGGGGGATCAGCCCCAGCATTTT. It specifies CASSSGPVRGDQPQHF.

The chain is built from TRBV11-2 and TRBJ1-5, with D uncertain. CDR3 length equals 13 residues. CDR1 SGHAT and CDR2 FQNNGV come from the germline V gene. V lost 2 bases, J lost 7 bases, and 9 bases lay in between. The DNA of the CDR3 is TGTGCCAGCAGCTTAAGCGAAGGACAGCCCCAGCATTTT. Protein sequence: CASSLSEGQPQHF.

This sequence joins TRBV30 and TRBJ1-1; no firm D call. Trimming took off 4 bases at V and 1 base at J, with 7 bases between the two ends. The CDR3 runs 12 residues. Germline V CDR1 and CDR2: GTSNPN, SVGIG (reference sequence). Here the CDR3 DNA reads TGTGCCTGGATAGGAGGGAACACTGAAGCTTTCTTT. This gives the protein CAWIGGNTEAFF.

The genes are TRBV29-1 and TRBJ1-1; 8 bases agree with TRBD1. Germline V gives CDR1 SQVTM, CDR2 ANQGSEA. J gave up 1 base and V 4 bases, and 5 bases lay outside the gene matches. CDR3 size: 14 residues. The CDR3 loop is CSVAWTGRNTEAFF. The CDR3 coding sequence is TGCAGCGTTGCTTGGACAGGGCGGAACACTGAAGCTTTCTTT.

The chain combines TRBV5-1 with TRBJ2-6, with TRBD2 as a possible D gene (6 bases). This CDR3 region has 18 residues. Per germline, CDR1 SGHRS and CDR2 YFSETQ. Trimming shortened V by 0 bases and J by 0 bases, and 13 bases separated the two germline ends. CDR3 sequence (DNA): TGCGCCAGCAGCTTGGCCCGCGGGGCCTCCTCTGGGGCCAACGTCCTGACTTTC. Translated: CASSLARGASSGANVLTF.

The chain links TRBV9 to TRBJ1-2; 8 nucleotides align to TRBD1. The CDR3 covers 15 residues. The J segment lost 3 bases and the V segment lost 0 bases, leaving 4 bases of the junction unmatched. Germline V gene lookup returns CDR1 SGDLS and CDR2 YYNGEE. The CDR3 reads CASSVAVTGDYGYTF. CDR3 bases: TGTGCCAGCAGCGTAGCGGTGACAGGGGACTATGGCTACACCTTC.

This clone occurred a few times. Other nucleotide sequences in the sample specify the same CDR3. This rearrangement joins TRBV4-2 to TRBJ2-7, with 8 nucleotides matching TRBD1. In germline, CDR1 is LGHNA, CDR2 YNFKEQ. The CDR3 consists of 14 residues. After removal of 4 bases from V and 3 bases from J, the junction contained 5 bases not matched to a gene. CDR3 coding DNA: TGTGCCAGCAGCCCAGGACAGGGTAGCTACGAGCAGTACTTC. This gives the protein CASSPGQGSYEQYF.

The V call is TRBV19, the J call TRBJ1-5; TRBD1 aligns across 9 bases. The CDR3 extends over 15 amino acids. V shed 6 bases and J 4 bases; nucleotides not matched to a gene: 7. The germline V gene encodes CDR1 LNHDA and CDR2 SQIVND (reference sequence). The CDR3 is CASRKTGGENQPQHF. In nucleotides, the CDR3 is TGTGCCAGTAGAAAGACAGGGGGTGAAAATCAGCCCCAGCATTTT.

The chain links TRBV6-5 to TRBJ1-2, with 9 bases matching TRBD1. V was pared by 8 bases and J by 7 bases, with 8 bases of the junction left unmatched. Germline loops: CDR1 MNHEY, CDR2 SVGAGI. The CDR3 runs 13 residues. CDR3 region: CASGQGQGFGYTF. The DNA for the CDR3 is TGTGCCAGCGGCCAGGGACAGGGATTTGGCTACACCTTC.

The chain combines TRBV5-1 with TRBJ2-5; 11 nucleotides line up with TRBD2. Germline V CDR1 and CDR2: SGHRS, YFSETQ. V shed 4 bases and J 5 bases; nucleotides not matched to a gene: 10. The CDR3 contains 16 residues. The DNA of the CDR3 is TGCGCCAGCAGCCCACTTAGCGGGGGGGCCGTGGAGACCCAGTACTTC. It is translated as CASSPLSGGAVETQYF. The variable domain in full, with the rest retrieved from reference TRBV5-1 and TRBJ2-5, is KAGVTQTPRYLIKTRGQQVTLSCSPISGHRSVSWYQQTPGQGLQFLFEYFSETQRNKGNFPGRFSGRQFSNSRSEMNVSTLELGDSALYLCASSPLSGGAVETQYFGPGTRLLVL.

This clone was picked up one time. The chain joins TRBV4-3 to TRBJ2-4, with a tentative D call TRBD1 (6 bases). The CDR3 has 15 amino acids. Germline CDR1 reads LGHNA; CDR2 reads YSLEER. Trimming took 1 base from V and 9 from J, leaving 16 bases between them. The CDR3 nucleotides are TGCGCCAGCAGCCAAGGGGCGGCAGGGGCGGGCATTCAGTACTTC. Protein: CASSQGAAGAGIQYF.

The chain couples TRBV5-6 to TRBJ2-7, with TRBD1 matching 7 bases. J gave up 5 bases and V 4 bases, and 9 bases lay outside the gene matches. In germline, CDR1 is SGHDT, CDR2 YYEEEE. The CDR3 spans 14 residues. The CDR3 loop is CASSHAQGEHEQYF. The CDR3 coding sequence is TGTGCCAGCAGCCACGCTCAGGGGGAGCACGAGCAGTACTTC.

V is TRBV18 and J is TRBJ1-2; D is possibly TRBD1 (5 bases). This CDR3 contains 14 residues. V lost 4 bases and J 4 bases, leaving 13 bases between the germline ends. The germline V gene encodes CDR1 KGHSH and CDR2 LQKENI. The DNA for the CDR3 is TGTGCCAGCTCACTTAAGGGGATAAGCTATGGCTACACCTTC. Residues: CASSLKGISYGYTF.

The V call is TRBV4-2, the J call TRBJ2-7; D unclear. The CDR3 covers 13 residues. The germline V and J ends were trimmed by 5 bases and 3 bases, with 11 bases remaining between them. Germline assignment: CDR1 LGHNA and CDR2 YNFKEQ. The CDR3 DNA reads TGTGCCAGCAGCGGCGGTCCGGGCTACGAGCAGTACTTC. It translates to CASSGGPGYEQYF.

V and J are TRBV6-6 and TRBJ1-4; 7 positions agree with TRBD1. J was trimmed by 4 bases and V by 0 bases; bases with no gene match: 2. This CDR3 region has 15 residues. Germline-derived CDR1 and CDR2 are MNHNY and SVGAGI (reference sequence). The CDR3 DNA reads TGTGCCAGCAGTTACTCCGGGACAGTTAATGAAAAACTGTTTTTT. Protein product: CASSYSGTVNEKLFF.

The V and J genes are TRBV28 and TRBJ2-7; D ambiguous. This CDR3 has 14 amino acids. Germline CDR1 and CDR2: MDHEN and SYDVKM. V was clipped by 7 bases and J by 2 bases, with 15 bases between them. CDR3 residues: CASNPLGETYEQYF. CDR3 DNA: TGTGCCAGCAATCCCCTAGGCGAGACCTACGAGCAGTACTTC. Full variable domain (missing parts from reference TRBV28 and TRBJ2-7): DVKVTQSSRYLVKRTGEKVFLECVQDMDHENMFWYRQDPGLGLRLIYFSYDVKMKEKGDIPEGYSVSREKKERFSLILESASTNQTSMYLCASNPLGETYEQYFGPGTRLTVT.